This T cell receptor (beta chain) was sequenced during a study of shared clonotypes between healthy human individuals. Study observations and caveats: Across a handful of donors, naive CD4 shared roughly 5.1%, naive CD8 less than 4%, memory CD4 about 2.5%, memory CD8 more than 0.35%.

Only CD45RO-negative cells positively selected for CCR7 counted as naive CD8 cells, so terminally differentiated effector memory CD45RA+ cells were excluded. The study enrolled healthy HIV-negative adults without recent acute infections or vaccinations as donors. Clones were read by immunoSEQ multiplex PCR, and TCRdb kept only the in-frame ones, dropping some. Of about 610,000 clones in the sample, roughly 96% are singletons; the top ten hold approximately 0.12%. As for this clone: The antigen is unknown.

This CDR3 contains 15 residues. The V gene lost 2 bases and the J gene lost 3 bases, with 13 bases spanning the gap. Germline V gene sequence: CDR1 MNHEY, CDR2 SVGAGI. This chain connects TRBV6-5 to TRBJ1-1; no reliable D call. Sequencing was carried out using naive CD8+ T cells sorted from blood. The receptor comes from a woman in her 30s in good health. The CDR3 here is CASSYTPSVDTEAFF. The CDR3 bases are TGTGCCAGCAGTTACACCCCTTCTGTGGACACTGAAGCTTTCTTT.